This is a list of T cell receptor beta chains from one sample in a study of vaccination and CD4 T cells after COVID-19. TCRdb reanalysed the PCR reads using MiXCR and keeps one entry per CDR3 protein. The table records 5,000 or so distinct CDR3 sequences, roughly two fifths of them present only once. What these receptors recognize is not known. Sequencing used CD4+ T cells from blood, cultured in vitro. The source is a human donor in good health. Each CDR3 is given with its conserved first and last residue. A D gene is named only where the DNA matches it firmly. The listing skips clone size in some rows; elsewhere it reads once, few, many or a size class.

v_gene	abundance	d_gene	j_gene	CDR3aa	CDR3nt
TRBV27	-	-	TRBJ1-5	CASSATYRDQPQHF	TGTGCCAGCAGTGCGACTTACAGGGACCAGCCCCAGCATTTT
TRBV6-2/TRBV6-3	few	-	TRBJ2-3	CASSYPQLADTQYF	TGTGCCAGCAGTTACCCCCAATTGGCAGATACGCAGTATTTT
TRBV6-1	-	-	TRBJ2-7	CASLKGSLATYEQYF	TGTGCCAGTCTAAAGGGGTCCTTGGCAACCTACGAGCAGTACTTC
TRBV19	-	-	TRBJ2-1	CASSIGSGNEQFF	TGTGCCAGTAGTATAGGGTCAGGGAATGAGCAGTTCTTC
TRBV4-1	-	-	TRBJ1-5	CASSRTVVNQPQHF	TGCGCCAGCAGCCGAACTGTAGTCAATCAGCCCCAGCATTTT
TRBV11-3	-	-	TRBJ2-5	CASSFGRSETQYF	TGTGCCAGCAGCTTTGGGAGATCAGAGACCCAGTACTTC
TRBV2	-	TRBD1	TRBJ2-7	CARQGGLSSEQYF	TGTGCCAGACAAGGGGGCCTCTCGAGCGAGCAGTACTTC
TRBV28	-	TRBD1	TRBJ1-5	CASILGTGGAQPQHF	TGTGCCAGCATCTTAGGGACAGGGGGTGCTCAGCCCCAGCATTTT
TRBV10-3	-	TRBD2	TRBJ2-1	CAISESLSGRAGEQFF	TGTGCCATCAGTGAGTCGTTGAGCGGGAGGGCGGGGGAGCAGTTCTTC
TRBV14	-	-	TRBJ2-3	CASSHWDILPTDTQYF	TGTGCCAGCAGCCATTGGGACATTCTCCCGACAGATACGCAGTATTTT
TRBV6-2/TRBV6-3	-	-	TRBJ1-6	CASKDPHSNSPLHF	TGTGCCAGCAAAGACCCACACTCAAATTCACCCCTCCACTTT
TRBV20-1	-	-	TRBJ1-1	CSARSPVPMNTEAFF	TGCAGTGCTAGAAGTCCTGTTCCAATGAACACTGAAGCTTTCTTT
TRBV7-8	few	-	TRBJ1-5	CASSLAWQPQHF	TGTGCCAGCAGCTTAGCCTGGCAGCCCCAGCATTTT
TRBV12-1	few	-	TRBJ2-2	CASSFERRGMGELFF	TGTGCCAGCAGCTTTGAACGGAGGGGGATGGGGGAGCTGTTTTTT
TRBV5-6	-	TRBD1	TRBJ1-2	CASRAGQGAGGYTF	TGTGCCAGCAGGGCGGGACAGGGGGCGGGCGGCTACACCTTC
TRBV7-9	-	TRBD2	TRBJ2-3	CASSLAGGRAKDTQYF	TGTGCCAGCAGCTTAGCGGGCGGGAGGGCCAAAGATACGCAGTATTTT
TRBV11-2	-	-	TRBJ1-6	CASSFPDGPSSYNSPLHF	TGTGCCAGCAGCTTCCCAGACGGCCCCAGCTCCTATAATTCACCCCTCCACTTT
TRBV20-1	-	-	TRBJ2-2	CSAAGPDTGELFF	TGCAGTGCTGCCGGGCCCGACACCGGGGAGCTGTTTTTT
TRBV15	few	-	TRBJ1-5	CATSRFAEGNQPQHF	TGTGCCACCAGCAGGTTCGCCGAGGGCAATCAGCCCCAGCATTTT
TRBV15	few	-	TRBJ1-1	CATTLERETEAFF	TGTGCCACCACCCTAGAGAGGGAGACTGAAGCTTTCTTT
TRBV7-9	-	-	TRBJ1-2	CASSLQSGTKTGYTF	TGTGCCAGCAGCCTACAATCCGGGACCAAGACGGGCTACACCTTC
TRBV6-2/TRBV6-3	-	-	TRBJ1-1	CASSYFPGRTSNTEAFF	TGTGCCAGCAGTTACTTTCCGGGACGGACTTCGAACACTGAAGCTTTCTTT